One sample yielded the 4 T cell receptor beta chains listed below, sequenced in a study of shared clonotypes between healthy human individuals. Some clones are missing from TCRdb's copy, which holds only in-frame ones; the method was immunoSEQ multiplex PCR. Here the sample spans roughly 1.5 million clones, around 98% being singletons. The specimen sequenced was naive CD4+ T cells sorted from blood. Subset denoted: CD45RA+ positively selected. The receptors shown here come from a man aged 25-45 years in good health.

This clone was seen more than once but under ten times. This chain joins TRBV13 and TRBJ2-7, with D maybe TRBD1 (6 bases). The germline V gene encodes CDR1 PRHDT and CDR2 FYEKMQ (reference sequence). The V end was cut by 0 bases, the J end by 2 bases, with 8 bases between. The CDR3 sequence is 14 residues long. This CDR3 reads CASSLGGAPYEQYF. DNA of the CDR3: TGTGCCAGCAGCTTAGGGGGGGCCCCCTACGAGCAGTACTTC.

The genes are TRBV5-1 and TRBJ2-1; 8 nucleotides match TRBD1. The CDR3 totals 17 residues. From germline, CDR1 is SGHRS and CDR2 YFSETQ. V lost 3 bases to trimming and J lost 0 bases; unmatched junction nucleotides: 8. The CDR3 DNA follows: TGCGCCAGCAGCTCGAGGACAGGGCCCAGCTCCTACAATGAGCAGTTCTTC. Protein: CASSSRTGPSSYNEQFF.

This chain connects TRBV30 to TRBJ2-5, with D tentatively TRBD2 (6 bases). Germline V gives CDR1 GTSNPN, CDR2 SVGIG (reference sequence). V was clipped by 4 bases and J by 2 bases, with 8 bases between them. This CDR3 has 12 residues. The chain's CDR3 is CAWTGTQETQYF. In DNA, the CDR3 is TGTGCCTGGACAGGGACTCAAGAGACCCAGTACTTC.

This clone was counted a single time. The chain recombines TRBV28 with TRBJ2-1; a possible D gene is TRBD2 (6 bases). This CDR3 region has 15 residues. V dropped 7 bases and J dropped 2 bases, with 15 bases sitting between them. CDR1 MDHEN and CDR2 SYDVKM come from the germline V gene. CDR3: CASTPAEGTYNEQFF. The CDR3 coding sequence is TGTGCCAGCACCCCCGCGGAGGGGACCTACAATGAGCAGTTCTTC.